The 22 T cell receptor beta chains below were found in one sample sequenced in a study of T cell responses to AZD1222 COVID-19 vaccine. Clones were sequenced by immunoSEQ multiplex PCR, and TCRdb holds only the in-frame ones, with some missing. This sample carries tens of thousands of clones, around 86% of them seen once, and the ten largest clones take 10% to 13%. This sample comprised peripheral blood, obtained on day 0 of AZD1222 vaccination. Receptor source: an adult in good health.

The chain employs TRBV5-6 and TRBJ2-1; TRBD2 aligns across 8 bases. J was trimmed by 6 bases and V by 0 bases; bases with no gene match: 11. Germline assignment: CDR1 SGHDT and CDR2 YYEEEE. This CDR3 contains 17 residues. The CDR3 spells CASSLDQRSGGRNEQFF. The CDR3 bases are TGTGCCAGCAGCTTGGACCAAAGAAGCGGGGGTCGCAATGAGCAGTTCTTC.

J is TRBJ1-2 and V is TRBV6-6; TRBD1 matches 9 bases. This CDR3 has 15 amino acids. V gave up 2 bases and J gave up 3 bases; unmatched junction bases: 4. Looked up from germline, CDR1 is MNHNY and CDR2 is SVGAGI (reference sequence). The CDR3 DNA is TGTGCCAGCAGTTACCTTCGACAGGGGGACTATGGCTACACCTTC. Translation: CASSYLRQGDYGYTF.

This chain connects TRBV6-2 or TRBV6-3 to TRBJ1-1; possible D gene TRBD1, 6 bases. There are 16 residues in the CDR3. V lost 2 bases, J lost 0 bases, and 13 bases lay in between. CDR1 and CDR2 from the germline V gene are MNHEY and SVGEGT. For the CDR3, the DNA is TGTGCCAGCAGTTACACTTTGGACAGAATGAACACTGAAGCTTTCTTT. Its translation is CASSYTLDRMNTEAFF.

The chain combines TRBV6-5 with TRBJ2-3, with 9 positions matching TRBD1. The CDR3 runs to 15 residues. The J segment lost 2 bases and the V segment lost 4 bases, leaving 4 bases of the junction unmatched. Germline V lookup: CDR1 MNHEY, CDR2 SVGAGI. The DNA of the CDR3 is TGTGCCAGCAGTTCCGGGACAGGGACCACAGATACGCAGTATTTT. Protein: CASSSGTGTTDTQYF.

The CDR3 DNA sequence: TGTGCCAGCAGCCCCTGGATCCGGGCCTCAGGGATAGGAGAGCAGTACTTC. As protein: CASSPWIRASGIGEQYF. This chain joins TRBV7-6 and TRBJ2-7; D may be TRBD1 (5 bases). CDR1 SGHVS and CDR2 FNYEAQ come from the germline V gene. This CDR3 spans 17 amino acids. Trimming shortened V by 5 bases and J by 7 bases, and 27 bases separated the two germline ends.

This chain links TRBV5-8 with TRBJ2-3; no clear D gene. The CDR3 spans 14 residues. V was shortened by 4 bases and J by 1 base, with 10 bases between the two germline ends. Germline lookup yields CDR1 SGHTS and CDR2 YDEGEE. The CDR3 DNA is TGTGCCAGCAGCCCCCATGGCGGCACAGATACGCAGTATTTT. Protein: CASSPHGGTDTQYF.

The chain recombines TRBV28 with TRBJ2-2; 10 bases line up with TRBD2. Germline CDR1 and CDR2: MDHEN and SYDVKM. After removal of 5 bases from V and 2 bases from J, the junction contained 2 bases not matched to a gene. This CDR3 comprises 15 residues. CDR3 DNA: TGTGCCAGCAGTACTAGCGGGGCAAACACCGGGGAGCTGTTTTTT. Translating gives CASSTSGANTGELFF. Based on the CDR3 plus reference TRBV28 and TRBJ2-2, the full variable domain is DVKVTQSSRYLVKRTGEKVFLECVQDMDHENMFWYRQDPGLGLRLIYFSYDVKMKEKGDIPEGYSVSREKKERFSLILESASTNQTSMYLCASSTSGANTGELFFGEGSRLTVL.

This clone came up a few times. This chain joins TRBV19 and TRBJ1-2, with 8 nucleotides matching TRBD1. This CDR3 is built from 15 residues. Trimming cost V 5 bases and J 2 bases; bases outside gene matches: 7. Germline V lookup: CDR1 LNHDA, CDR2 SQIVND (reference sequence). The CDR3 loop is CASSATHRGNYGYTF. CDR3 coding DNA: TGTGCCAGTAGTGCGACCCACAGGGGGAACTATGGCTACACCTTC.

In this sample, this clone turned up a few times. The chain links TRBV30 to TRBJ1-2; D unresolved. Trimming left V 3 bases short and J 2 bases short, with 10 bases between. This CDR3 is 13 amino acids long. Germline CDR1 and CDR2: GTSNPN and SVGIG (reference sequence). CDR3 in DNA: TGTGCCTGGAGACAGAGCGCGAACTATGGCTACACCTTC. Encoded protein: CAWRQSANYGYTF.

The rearrangement uses TRBV19 and TRBJ2-7, with 10 bases identical to TRBD1. The trim removed 3 bases at V and 5 bases at J, leaving 4 bases unmatched. The CDR3 is 14 residues long. CDR1 is LNHDA and CDR2 is SQIVND in the germline V gene (reference sequence). CDR3 nucleotides: TGTGCCAGTAGTATGCGACAGGGGGCCCACGAGCAGTACTTC. Protein sequence: CASSMRQGAHEQYF. The variable domain in full, completed from reference TRBV19 and TRBJ2-7, reads DGGITQSPKYLFRKEGQNVTLSCEQNLNHDAMYWYRQDPGQGLRLIYYSQIVNDFQKGDIAEGYSVSREKKESFPLTVTSAQKNPTAFYLCASSMRQGAHEQYFGPGTRLTVT.

This sequence joins TRBV6-6 and TRBJ2-1; 12 positions match TRBD2. V was clipped by 8 bases and J by 5 bases; unmatched bases: 4. CDR3 length equals 14 residues. The germline gives CDR1 MNHNY, CDR2 SVGAGI (reference sequence). The CDR3 region is CASRLAGENNEQFF. CDR3 nucleotides: TGTGCCAGCCGACTAGCGGGAGAGAACAATGAGCAGTTCTTC.

The rearrangement links TRBV4-1 to TRBJ2-5; D is unresolved. This CDR3 spans 15 amino acids. Germline V lookup: CDR1 MGHRA, CDR2 YSYEKL. Trimming took off 1 base at V and 4 bases at J, with 13 bases between the two ends. The CDR3 protein is CASSQGQARVETQYF. CDR3 DNA: TGCGCCAGCAGCCAAGGCCAGGCTAGGGTAGAGACCCAGTACTTC.

The chain couples TRBV18 to TRBJ1-2; 9 bases match TRBD1. J lost 13 bases, V lost 3 bases, and 6 bases had no gene match. CDR1 is KGHSH and CDR2 is LQKENI in the germline V gene. The CDR3 consists of 12 residues. The CDR3: CASSPDRGSRTF. DNA of the CDR3: TGTGCCAGCTCACCGGACAGGGGATCGCGCACCTTC.

This clone showed up just a few times. The chain links TRBV6-6 to TRBJ2-2; 12 bases are shared with TRBD2. The CDR3 contains 16 residues. The junction had 5 bases not matched to a gene; V was cut back by 3 bases and J by 6 bases. From germline, CDR1 is MNHNY and CDR2 SVGAGI (reference sequence). The CDR3 loop is CASSYSLAGGPGELFF. CDR3 sequence (DNA): TGTGCCAGCAGTTATTCACTAGCGGGAGGCCCCGGGGAGCTGTTTTTT.

V usage is TRBV19 and J usage is TRBJ1-4, with TRBD1 matching over 8 bases. V lost 8 bases to trimming and J lost 8 bases; unmatched junction nucleotides: 10. The CDR3 is 14 amino acids. Germline V gives CDR1 LNHDA, CDR2 SQIVND (reference sequence). The CDR3 spells CASSGQGGMEKLFF. CDR3 DNA sequence: TGTGCCAGTTCCGGACAGGGTGGTATGGAAAAACTGTTTTTT.

This chain connects TRBV5-1 to TRBJ2-1, with 10 bases identical to TRBD2. The germline gives CDR1 SGHRS, CDR2 YFSETQ. The CDR3 has 15 amino acids. V was clipped by 4 bases and J by 3 bases; unmatched bases: 4. The CDR3: CASSLTSGIYNEQFF. CDR3 coding DNA: TGCGCCAGCAGCCTCACTAGCGGGATCTACAATGAGCAGTTCTTC.

V is TRBV4-1 and J is TRBJ2-1, with no clear D. The CDR3 runs 12 residues. Trimming removed 0 bases from V and 10 bases from J, with 7 bases in between. Per germline, CDR1 MGHRA and CDR2 YSYEKL. The CDR3 coding sequence is TGCGCCAGCAGCCAAGATCAACTCGAGCAGTTCTTC. This gives the protein CASSQDQLEQFF.

The chain couples TRBV2 to TRBJ1-6; D is unclear. V lost 4 bases and J lost 10, with 8 bases in between. The CDR3 length is 12 residues. Germline V lookup: CDR1 SNHLY, CDR2 FYNNEI. The CDR3 DNA sequence: TGTGCCAGCAGTGGATCCAAGTCACCCCTCCACTTT. The encoded protein is CASSGSKSPLHF.

The chain carries TRBV9 and TRBJ2-7, with D possibly being TRBD1 (5 bases). The CDR3 extends over 12 amino acids. V lost 5 bases and J 3 bases, leaving 9 bases between the germline ends. Germline CDR1 is SGDLS and CDR2 is YYNGEE. The CDR3 is CASSTQGYEQYF. The CDR3 bases are TGTGCCAGCAGTACTCAGGGCTACGAGCAGTACTTC. Combining the CDR3 with reference TRBV9 and TRBJ2-7 gives the whole variable domain DSGVTQTPKHLITATGQRVTLRCSPRSGDLSVYWYQQSLDQGLQFLIQYYNGEERAKGNILERFSAQQFPDLHSELNLSSLELGDSALYFCASSTQGYEQYFGPGTRLTVT.

This clone was observed a few times. This rearrangement joins TRBV10-3 to TRBJ1-2, with no clear D. CDR3 length equals 15 residues. V was shortened by 0 bases and J by 0 bases, with 8 bases between the two germline ends. Per germline, CDR1 ENHRY and CDR2 SYGVKD. The CDR3 is CAISESAASNYGYTF. The CDR3 nucleotides are TGTGCCATCAGTGAGTCCGCAGCCTCTAACTATGGCTACACCTTC.

This rearrangement joins TRBV7-8 to TRBJ1-3, with D possibly matching TRBD1 (6 bases). Germline CDR1 is SGHVS and CDR2 is FQNEAQ. Trimming left V 5 bases short and J 4 bases short, with 12 bases between. The CDR3 consists of 14 residues. This CDR3 is CASSPGQPGNTIYF. CDR3 bases: TGTGCCAGCAGCCCTGGACAGCCCGGAAACACCATATATTTT.

The chain recombines TRBV2 with TRBJ2-7; 8 bases fit TRBD1. The V and J ends lost 4 bases and 6 bases, in that order; junction bases with no gene match: 8. This CDR3 region has 14 residues. Germline loops: CDR1 SNHLY, CDR2 FYNNEI. The CDR3 DNA is TGTGCCAGCAGTGTGGACAGGGATTTCACCGAGCAGTACTTC. It codes for CASSVDRDFTEQYF.